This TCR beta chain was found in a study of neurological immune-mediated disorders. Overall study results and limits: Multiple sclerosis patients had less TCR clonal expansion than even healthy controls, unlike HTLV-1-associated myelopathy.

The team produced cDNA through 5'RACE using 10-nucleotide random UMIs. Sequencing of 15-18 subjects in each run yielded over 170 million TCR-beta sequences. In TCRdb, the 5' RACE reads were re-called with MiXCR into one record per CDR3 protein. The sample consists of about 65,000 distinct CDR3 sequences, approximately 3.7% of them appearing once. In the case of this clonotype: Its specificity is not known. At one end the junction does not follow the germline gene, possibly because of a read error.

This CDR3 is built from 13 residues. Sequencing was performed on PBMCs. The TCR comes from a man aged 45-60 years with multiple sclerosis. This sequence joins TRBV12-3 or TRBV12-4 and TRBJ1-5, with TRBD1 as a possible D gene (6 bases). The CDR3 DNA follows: TGTGCCAGCAGCGAACAGGGTATTCAGCCCCAGAATTTT. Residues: CASSEQGIQPQNF.